This T cell receptor beta chain emerged from a study of blood T cell repertoires in COVID-19. Across the whole study: T cells, B-cell-depleted T cells, or PBMCs provided the cDNA or gDNA that served as material.

Germline V gene sequence: CDR1 LGHNA, CDR2 YSLEER. V lost 0 bases, J lost 9 bases, and 4 bases stayed unmatched. This CDR3 contains 14 residues. Clones were read by immunoSEQ multiplex PCR, and TCRdb kept only the in-frame ones, dropping some. Of hundreds of thousands of clones in the sample, more than 75% were seen once. The TCR sequence derives from a woman aged 45-59 years who had recovered from COVID-19. Sequenced input: PBMCs or T cells enriched from blood (not recorded which). The chain recombines TRBV4-3 with TRBJ2-1; 8 bases align to TRBD1. The chain's CDR3 is CASSQDGTGGEQFF. In DNA form, the CDR3 reads TGCGCCAGCAGCCAAGATGGAACAGGGGGTGAGCAGTTCTTC.